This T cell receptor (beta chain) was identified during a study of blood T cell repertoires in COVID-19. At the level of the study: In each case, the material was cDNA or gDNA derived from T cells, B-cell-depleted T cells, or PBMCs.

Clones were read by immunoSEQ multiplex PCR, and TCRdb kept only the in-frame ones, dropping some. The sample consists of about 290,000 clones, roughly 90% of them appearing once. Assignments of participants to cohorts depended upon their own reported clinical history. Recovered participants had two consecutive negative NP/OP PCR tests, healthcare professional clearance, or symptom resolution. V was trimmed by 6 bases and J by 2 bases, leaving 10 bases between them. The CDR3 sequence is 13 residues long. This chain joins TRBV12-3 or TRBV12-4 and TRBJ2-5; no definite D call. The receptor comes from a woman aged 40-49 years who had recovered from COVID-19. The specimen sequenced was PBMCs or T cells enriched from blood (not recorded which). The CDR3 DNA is TGTGCCAGCAGCATAGACTTACAAGAGACCCAGTACTTC. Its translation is CASSIDLQETQYF.